This T cell receptor beta chain was captured in a study of blood T cell repertoires in COVID-19. Study-wide background: Material from acute and convalescent COVID-19 was sourced from the United States, Italy and Spain. Sample material is recorded as cDNA or gDNA derived from T cells, B-cell-depleted T cells, or PBMCs.

Original analysis: How many nucleated cells were present was estimated from reference gene primer amplification. Libraries were prepared by immunoSEQ multiplex PCR; TCRdb keeps only in-frame clonotypes and omits some of them. V and J calls and clone size are given by that table; D and trimming were obtained from the DNA. The profile covers about 220,000 clones, with roughly nine tenths appearing a single time and 1.5% to 2% taken by the ten largest. Germline V gene data show CDR1 as MNHEY and CDR2 as SMNVEV (reference sequence). J gave up 0 bases and V 5 bases, and 5 bases lay outside the gene matches. The CDR3 runs to 15 residues.

The sequencing input was peripheral blood. The TCR originated in a man between 40 and 49 years old with active or convalescent COVID-19. The chain is built from TRBV27 and TRBJ1-1; 8 positions agree with TRBD1. The CDR3 region has the DNA TGTGCCAGCAGTGAATGGACAGGGATGAACACTGAAGCTTTCTTT. As protein: CASSEWTGMNTEAFF.